These T cell receptor beta chains were read from a single sample in a study of T cells in Graves' hyperthyroidism and ophthalmopathy. In TCRdb, the multiplex PCR reads were re-called with MiXCR into one record per CDR3 protein. The sample shows fewer than 900,000 distinct CDR3 sequences, roughly 20% of them seen only once. Specimen: blood. Receptor source: a woman aged 50 to 60 with Graves' hyperthyroidism that later progressed to Graves' ophthalmopathy. CDR3s include the opening cysteine and the closing phenylalanine or tryptophan. A D gene is named only where the DNA matches it firmly. For some rows the clone size is stated as once, few or many, or as a class when expanded; others skip it.

TRBJ2-2	TRBD1	14	TRBV12-3/TRBV12-4	once	CASTGQGVAGELFF	TGTGCCAGCACCGGACAGGGGGTAGCCGGGGAGCTGTTTTTT
TRBJ2-1	.	14	TRBV7-2	many	CASSYNPNSNEQFF	TGTGCCAGCAGCTACAATCCGAACAGCAATGAGCAGTTCTTC
TRBJ2-7	TRBD1	14	TRBV6-1	many	CASSPWDRGYEQYF	TGTGCCAGCAGTCCCTGGGACAGGGGCTACGAGCAGTACTTC
TRBJ1-3	.	14	TRBV6-1	many	CASSVGFGGNTIYF	TGTGCCAGCAGTGTTGGATTCGGGGGAAACACCATATATTTT
TRBJ2-1	.	15	TRBV12-5	.	CASGFGRRSYNEQFF	TGTGCTAGTGGTTTCGGCAGGCGCTCCTACAATGAGCAGTTCTTC
TRBJ1-2	.	12	TRBV2	many	CASREENYGYTF	TGTGCCAGCAGAGAGGAAAACTATGGCTACACCTTC
TRBJ2-1	.	14	TRBV5-1	.	CASSLAQGTGEQFF	TGCGCCAGCAGCTTGGCCCAGGGGACGGGTGAGCAGTTCTTC
TRBJ2-3	.	15	TRBV11-2	.	CASSEDGKTTDTQYF	TGTGCCAGCAGCGAAGATGGCAAAACCACAGATACGCAGTATTTT
TRBJ2-3	TRBD1	15	TRBV5-4	.	CASIGTGGVTDTQYF	TGTGCCAGCATCGGAACAGGGGGTGTCACAGATACGCAGTATTTT
TRBJ1-2	.	13	TRBV11-1	many	CASSLLGRTGYTF	TGTGCCAGCAGCCTCCTCGGGCGGACTGGCTACACCTTC
TRBJ2-7	.	13	TRBV20-1	many	CSARVSGSYEQYF	TGCAGTGCTAGAGTATCGGGATCCTACGAGCAGTACTTC
TRBJ1-1	TRBD1	16	TRBV5-4	many	CASSLALGRGSTEAFF	TGTGCCAGCAGCTTGGCCCTTGGCAGGGGGTCCACTGAAGCTTTCTTT
TRBJ2-3	TRBD2	16	TRBV11-2	many	CASSLVVAGVKNTQYF	TGTGCCAGCAGCTTAGTAGTAGCGGGGGTGAAAAATACGCAGTATTTT
TRBJ2-1	TRBD2	16	TRBV3-1	few	CASSQGGGGSYNEQFF	TGTGCCAGCAGCCAGGGCGGGGGGGGTTCCTACAATGAGCAGTTCTTC
TRBJ2-1	TRBD2	20	TRBV5-1	many	CASSRRTSGGAWSSYNEQFF	TGCGCCAGCAGTCGCAGGACTAGCGGGGGGGCGTGGTCCTCCTACAATGAGCAGTTCTTC
TRBJ1-1	.	14	TRBV4-1	.	CASSQADIYTEAFF	TGCGCCAGCAGCCAAGCGGACATTTACACTGAAGCTTTCTTT
TRBJ2-3	.	16	TRBV7-3	.	CASCASPGGGPDTQYF	TGTGCCAGCTGCGCATCCCCTGGAGGGGGTCCAGATACGCAGTATTTT
TRBJ2-5	TRBD2	15	TRBV5-5	many	CASSFARGGQETQYF	TGTGCCAGCAGCTTCGCCCGGGGGGGACAAGAGACCCAGTACTTC
TRBJ2-7	.	13	TRBV2	many	CASRDRDAGGQYF	TGTGCCAGCAGGGACCGGGACGCCGGGGGGCAGTACTTC
TRBJ2-2	.	14	TRBV18	many	CASSPRQNTGELFF	TGTGCCAGCTCACCACGTCAGAACACCGGGGAGCTGTTTTTT
TRBJ1-2	.	14	TRBV12-5	few	CASGPHDRNYGYTF	TGTGCTAGTGGTCCCCATGACAGAAACTATGGCTACACCTTC
TRBJ2-3	.	16	TRBV3-1	many	CASSQSGRGLTDTQYF	TGTGCCAGCAGCCAGTCCGGGCGGGGCCTCACAGATACGCAGTATTTT
TRBJ1-2	.	14	TRBV5-1	.	CASSLEPRLGGYTF	TGCGCCAGCAGCTTGGAACCGAGGCTGGGCGGCTACACCTTC
TRBJ2-1	TRBD2	17	TRBV20-1	many	CSARAGTSVESYNEQFF	TGCAGTGCTAGGGCTGGGACTAGCGTTGAATCCTACAATGAGCAGTTCTTC
TRBJ2-3	.	15	TRBV4-1	.	CASSQDSPFTDTQYF	TGCGCCAGCAGCCAAGATTCGCCATTCACAGATACGCAGTATTTT
TRBJ2-1	.	13	TRBV7-9	few	CAEMSDLYNEQFF	TGTGCCGAGATGTCGGACTTGTACAATGAGCAGTTCTTC
TRBJ2-7	TRBD1	15	TRBV4-1	.	CASSQGVGQSYEQYF	TGCGCCAGCAGCCAAGGGGTGGGACAGAGCTACGAGCAGTACTTC
TRBJ2-7	.	14	TRBV9	.	CASSVSDGTYEQYF	TGTGCCAGCAGCGTAAGCGACGGCACCTACGAGCAGTACTTC
TRBJ1-2	TRBD1	13	TRBV27	.	CASSFQDRSGYTF	TGTGCCAGCAGTTTCCAGGACAGGAGTGGCTACACCTTC
TRBJ2-5	TRBD1	17	TRBV12-3/TRBV12-4	many	CASSLQRDRGLGETQYF	TGTGCCAGCAGTTTACAGCGGGACAGGGGGCTCGGGGAGACCCAGTACTTC
TRBJ2-7	.	14	TRBV12-3/TRBV12-4	many	CASSTTGLAYEQYF	TGTGCCAGCAGCACGACAGGCTTGGCCTACGAGCAGTACTTC
TRBJ1-4	.	15	TRBV6-1	many	CASTAGDSTNEKLFF	TGTGCCAGCACGGCGGGCGATTCAACTAATGAAAAACTGTTTTTT
TRBJ1-2	.	14	TRBV10-3	few	CAISGGLENYGYTF	TGTGCCATCAGTGGTGGTTTGGAGAACTATGGCTACACCTTC
TRBJ1-3	.	15	TRBV27	many	CASSLGGLSGNTIYF	TGTGCCAGCAGTTTAGGGGGCCTCTCTGGAAACACCATATATTTT
TRBJ2-7	TRBD2	19	TRBV27	.	CASSLGFAGGSSSSYEQYF	TGTGCCAGCAGTTTGGGTTTTGCGGGGGGCTCATCAAGCTCCTACGAGCAGTACTTC
TRBJ1-1	.	16	TRBV4-1	.	CASSRRGGAEGTEAFF	TGCGCCAGCAGCCGGCGAGGGGGGGCTGAGGGCACTGAAGCTTTCTTT
TRBJ1-3	TRBD1	18	TRBV3-1	.	CASSQFRQGKISGNTIYF	TGTGCCAGCAGCCAATTCAGACAGGGTAAAATCTCTGGAAACACCATATATTTT
TRBJ1-4	.	16	TRBV4-1	once	CASSHLLGATNEKLFF	TGCGCCAGCAGCCACCTGTTGGGGGCAACTAATGAAAAACTGTTTTTT
TRBJ2-7	.	14	TRBV3-1	many	CASSQDPTSNEQYF	TGTGCCAGCAGCCAAGATCCGACGAGTAACGAGCAGTACTTC
TRBJ1-2	.	14	TRBV14	few	CASSQVWFNYGYTF	TGTGCCAGCAGCCAAGTTTGGTTTAACTATGGCTACACCTTC
TRBJ1-5	.	12	TRBV29-1	few	CSATGRWGPQHF	TGCAGCGCCACGGGACGGTGGGGGCCCCAGCATTTT
TRBJ1-4	TRBD1	15	TRBV7-6	.	CASSPDRGWDEKLFF	TGTGCCAGCAGCCCCGACAGGGGATGGGATGAAAAACTGTTTTTT
TRBJ2-7	.	14	TRBV5-1	many	CASSWDTTTYEQYF	TGCGCCAGCAGCTGGGACACAACCACCTACGAGCAGTACTTC
TRBJ2-1	TRBD1	17	TRBV3-1	few	CASSQGPGDRGSHEQFF	TGTGCCAGCAGCCAAGGGCCCGGGGACAGGGGTAGCCATGAGCAGTTCTTC
TRBJ1-1	TRBD1	12	TRBV2	.	CASSGQGSEAFF	TGTGCCAGCAGTGGACAGGGTAGTGAAGCTTTCTTT